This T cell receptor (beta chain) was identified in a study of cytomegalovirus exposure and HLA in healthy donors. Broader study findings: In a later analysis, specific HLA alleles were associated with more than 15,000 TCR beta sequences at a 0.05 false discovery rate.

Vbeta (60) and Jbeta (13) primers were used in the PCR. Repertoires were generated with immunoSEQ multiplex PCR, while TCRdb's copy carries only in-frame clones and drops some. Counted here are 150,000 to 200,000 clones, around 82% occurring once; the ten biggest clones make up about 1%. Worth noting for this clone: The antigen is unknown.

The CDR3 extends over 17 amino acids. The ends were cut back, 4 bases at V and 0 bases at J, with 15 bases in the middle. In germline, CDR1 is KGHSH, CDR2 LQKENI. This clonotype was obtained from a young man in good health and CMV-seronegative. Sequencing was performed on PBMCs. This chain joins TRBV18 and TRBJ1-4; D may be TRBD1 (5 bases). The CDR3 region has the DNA TGTGCCAGCTCACTAGGGACTCCCAAAGCAACTAATGAAAAACTGTTTTTT. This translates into CASSLGTPKATNEKLFF.